The clone carrying this TCR beta chain was recorded a few times. Molecules of cDNA were individually given unique molecular identifiers that were attached to them. TCRdb used MiXCR to reprocess the 5' RACE reads, holding one entry per CDR3 protein. The sample carries about 49,000 distinct CDR3 sequences, about 12% recorded once. The sample originates from a study of early T cells in non-severe SARS-CoV-2 infection. The clonotype comes from an adult who was a healthcare worker with PCR-confirmed SARS-CoV-2 infection or an uninfected control (not recorded which). Material: whole blood.

The CDR3 bases are TGTGCCAGCAGTTTAACTACCTACTACGAGCAGTACTTC. It translates to CASSLTTYYEQYF. This chain connects TRBV27 to TRBJ2-7; no clear D. The CDR3 covers 13 residues. Trimming took 2 bases from V and 3 from J, leaving 8 bases between them. Looked up from germline, CDR1 is MNHEY and CDR2 is SMNVEV (reference sequence).